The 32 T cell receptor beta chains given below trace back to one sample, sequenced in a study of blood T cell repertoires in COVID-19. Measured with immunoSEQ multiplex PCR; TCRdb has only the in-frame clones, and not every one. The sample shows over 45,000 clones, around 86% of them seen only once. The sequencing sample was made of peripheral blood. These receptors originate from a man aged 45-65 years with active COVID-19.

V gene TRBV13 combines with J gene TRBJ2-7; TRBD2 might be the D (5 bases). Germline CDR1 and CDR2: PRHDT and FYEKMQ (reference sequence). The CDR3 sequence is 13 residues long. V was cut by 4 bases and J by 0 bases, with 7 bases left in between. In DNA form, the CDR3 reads TGTGCCAGCAGCTCTACTAGCTCCTACGAGCAGTACTTC. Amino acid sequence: CASSSTSSYEQYF.

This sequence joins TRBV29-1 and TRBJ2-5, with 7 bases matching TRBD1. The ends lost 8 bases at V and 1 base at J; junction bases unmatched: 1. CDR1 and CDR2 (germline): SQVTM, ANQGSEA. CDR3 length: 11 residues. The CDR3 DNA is TGCAGCTACAGGGGCCAAGAGACCCAGTACTTC. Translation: CSYRGQETQYF.

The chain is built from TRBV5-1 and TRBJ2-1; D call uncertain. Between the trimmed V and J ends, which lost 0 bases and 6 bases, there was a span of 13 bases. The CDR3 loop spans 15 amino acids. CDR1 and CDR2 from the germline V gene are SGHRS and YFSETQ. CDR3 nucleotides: TGCGCCAGCAGCTTGGGTTCTCCGATCGGCAATGAGCAGTTCTTC. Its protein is CASSLGSPIGNEQFF.

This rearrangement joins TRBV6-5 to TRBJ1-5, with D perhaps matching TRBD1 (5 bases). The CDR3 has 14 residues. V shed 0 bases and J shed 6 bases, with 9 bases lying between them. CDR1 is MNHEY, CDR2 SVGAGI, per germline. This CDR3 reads CASSYSLGGQPQHF. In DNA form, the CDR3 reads TGTGCCAGCAGTTACTCGCTCGGGGGTCAGCCCCAGCATTTT.

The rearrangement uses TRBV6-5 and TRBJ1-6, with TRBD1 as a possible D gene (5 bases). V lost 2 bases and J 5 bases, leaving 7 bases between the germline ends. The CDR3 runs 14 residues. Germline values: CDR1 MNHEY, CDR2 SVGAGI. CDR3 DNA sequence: TGTGCCAGCAGTTACACCAGGGATAATTCACCCCTCCACTTT. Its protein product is CASSYTRDNSPLHF.

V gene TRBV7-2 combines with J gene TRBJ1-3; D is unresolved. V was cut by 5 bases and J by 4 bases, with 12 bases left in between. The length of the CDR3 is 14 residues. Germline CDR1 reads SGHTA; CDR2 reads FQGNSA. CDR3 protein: CASSPRGGGNTIYF. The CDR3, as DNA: TGTGCCAGCAGCCCCCGTGGCGGGGGAAACACCATATATTTT. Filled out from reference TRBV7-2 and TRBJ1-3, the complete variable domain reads GAGVSQSPSNKVTEKGKDVELRCDPISGHTALYWYRQSLGQGLEFLIYFQGNSAPDKSGLPSDRFSAERTGGSVSTLTIQRTQQEDSAVYLCASSPRGGGNTIYFGEGSWLTVV.

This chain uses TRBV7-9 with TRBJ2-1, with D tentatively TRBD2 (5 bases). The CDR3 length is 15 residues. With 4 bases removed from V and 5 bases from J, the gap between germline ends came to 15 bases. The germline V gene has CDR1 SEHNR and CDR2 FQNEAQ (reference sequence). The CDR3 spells CASSSLAPTNNEQFF. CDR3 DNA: TGTGCCAGCAGCTCCCTAGCTCCAACCAACAATGAGCAGTTCTTC.

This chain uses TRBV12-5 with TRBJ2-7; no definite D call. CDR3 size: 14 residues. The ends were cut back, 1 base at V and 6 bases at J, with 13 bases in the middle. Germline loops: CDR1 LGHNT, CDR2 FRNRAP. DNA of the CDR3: TGTGCTAGTGGTTTGGACAGCTCCCTGGGCGAGCAGTACTTC. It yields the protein CASGLDSSLGEQYF.

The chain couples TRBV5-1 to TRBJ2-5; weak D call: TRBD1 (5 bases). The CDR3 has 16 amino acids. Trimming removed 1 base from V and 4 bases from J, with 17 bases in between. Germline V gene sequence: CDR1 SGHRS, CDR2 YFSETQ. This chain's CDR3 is CASSLLAGPGIETQYF. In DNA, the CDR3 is TGCGCCAGCAGCTTGTTGGCAGGGCCGGGTATAGAGACCCAGTACTTC.

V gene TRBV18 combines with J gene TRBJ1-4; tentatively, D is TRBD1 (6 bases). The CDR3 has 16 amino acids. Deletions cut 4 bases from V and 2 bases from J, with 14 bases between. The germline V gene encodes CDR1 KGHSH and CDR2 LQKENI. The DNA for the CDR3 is TGTGCCAGCTCACGGGGGACACCAGCCACTAATGAAAAACTGTTTTTT. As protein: CASSRGTPATNEKLFF.

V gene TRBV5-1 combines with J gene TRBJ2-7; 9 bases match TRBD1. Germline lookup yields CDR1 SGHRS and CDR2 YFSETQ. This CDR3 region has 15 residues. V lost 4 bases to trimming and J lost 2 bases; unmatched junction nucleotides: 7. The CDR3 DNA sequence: TGCGCCAGCAGCCAGACCGGGACAGGGACCTACGAGCAGTACTTC. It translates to CASSQTGTGTYEQYF.

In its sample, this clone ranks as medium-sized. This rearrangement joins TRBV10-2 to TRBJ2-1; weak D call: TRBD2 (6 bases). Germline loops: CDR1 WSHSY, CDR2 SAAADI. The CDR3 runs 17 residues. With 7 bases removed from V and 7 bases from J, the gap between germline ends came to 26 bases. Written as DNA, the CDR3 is TGCGCCAGCATGGGACTGCAGTCGACTCTCTACGGAAATGAGCAGTTCTTC. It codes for CASMGLQSTLYGNEQFF.

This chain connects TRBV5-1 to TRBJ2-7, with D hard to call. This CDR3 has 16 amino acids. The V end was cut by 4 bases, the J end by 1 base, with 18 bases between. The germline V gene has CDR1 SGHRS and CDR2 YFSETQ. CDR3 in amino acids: CASSPAWQVHSYEQYF. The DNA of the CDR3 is TGCGCCAGCAGCCCAGCATGGCAGGTCCATTCCTACGAGCAGTACTTC.

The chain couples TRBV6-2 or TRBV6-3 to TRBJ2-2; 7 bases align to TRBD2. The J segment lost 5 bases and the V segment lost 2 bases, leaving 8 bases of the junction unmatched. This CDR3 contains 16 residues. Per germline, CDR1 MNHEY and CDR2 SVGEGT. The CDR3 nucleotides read TGTGCCAGCAGTTACCCAGCGGGATCCACTACCGGGGAGCTGTTTTTT. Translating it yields CASSYPAGSTTGELFF.

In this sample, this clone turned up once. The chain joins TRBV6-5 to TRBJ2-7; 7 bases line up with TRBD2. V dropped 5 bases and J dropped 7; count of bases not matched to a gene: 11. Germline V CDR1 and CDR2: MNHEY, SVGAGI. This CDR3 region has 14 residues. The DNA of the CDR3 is TGTGCCAGCAGTCGCGGGCGGGGAGCGGGGGAGCAGTACTTC. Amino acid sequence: CASSRGRGAGEQYF.

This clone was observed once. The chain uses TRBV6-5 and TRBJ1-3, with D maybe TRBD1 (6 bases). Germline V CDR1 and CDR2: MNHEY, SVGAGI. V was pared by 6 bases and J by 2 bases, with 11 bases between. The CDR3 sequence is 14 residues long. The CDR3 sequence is CASRMTGAGNTIYF. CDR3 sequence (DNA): TGTGCCAGCAGGATGACAGGAGCTGGAAACACCATATATTTT.

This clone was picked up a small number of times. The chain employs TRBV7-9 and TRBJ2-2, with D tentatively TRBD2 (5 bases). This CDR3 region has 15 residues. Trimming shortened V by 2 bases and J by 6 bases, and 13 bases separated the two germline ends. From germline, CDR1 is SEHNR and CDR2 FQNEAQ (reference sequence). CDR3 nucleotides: TGTGCCAGCAGCTTACCCCTCGGGGTATCCGGGGAGCTGTTTTTT. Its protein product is CASSLPLGVSGELFF.

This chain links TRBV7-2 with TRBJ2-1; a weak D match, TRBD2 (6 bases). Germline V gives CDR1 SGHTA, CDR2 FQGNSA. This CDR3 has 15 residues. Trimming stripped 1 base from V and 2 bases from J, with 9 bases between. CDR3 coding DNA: TGTGCCAGCAGCTTAGGACGGGAGCCCTACAATGAGCAGTTCTTC. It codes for CASSLGREPYNEQFF.

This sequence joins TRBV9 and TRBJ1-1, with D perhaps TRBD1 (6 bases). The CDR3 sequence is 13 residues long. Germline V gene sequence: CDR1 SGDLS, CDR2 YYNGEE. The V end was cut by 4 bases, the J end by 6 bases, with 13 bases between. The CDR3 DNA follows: TGTGCCAGCAGCCGACAGGATACGGCTGAAGCTTTCTTT. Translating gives CASSRQDTAEAFF.

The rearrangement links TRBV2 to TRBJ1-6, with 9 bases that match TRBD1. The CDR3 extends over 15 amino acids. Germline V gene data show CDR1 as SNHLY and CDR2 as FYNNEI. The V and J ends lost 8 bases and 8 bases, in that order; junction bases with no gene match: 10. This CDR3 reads CASFATGGWDSPLHF. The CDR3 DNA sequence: TGTGCCAGCTTTGCGACAGGGGGATGGGATTCACCCCTCCACTTT.

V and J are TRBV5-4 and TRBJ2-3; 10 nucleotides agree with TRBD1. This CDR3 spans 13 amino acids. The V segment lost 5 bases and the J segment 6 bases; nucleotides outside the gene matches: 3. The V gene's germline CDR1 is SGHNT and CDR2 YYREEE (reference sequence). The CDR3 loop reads CASSGQGDDTQYF. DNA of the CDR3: TGTGCCAGCAGTGGACAGGGGGATGATACGCAGTATTTT. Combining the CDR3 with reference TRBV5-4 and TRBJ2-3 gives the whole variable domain ETGVTQSPTHLIKTRGQQVTLRCSSQSGHNTVSWYQQALGQGPQFIFQYYREEENGRGNFPPRFSGLQFPNYSSELNVNALELDDSALYLCASSGQGDDTQYFGPGTRLTVL.

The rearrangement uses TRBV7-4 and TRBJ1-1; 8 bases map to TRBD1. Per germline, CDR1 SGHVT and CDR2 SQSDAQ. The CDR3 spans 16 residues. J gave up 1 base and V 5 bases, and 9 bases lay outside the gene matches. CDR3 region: CASSPGTGGRNTEAFF. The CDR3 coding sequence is TGTGCCAGCAGCCCAGGGACAGGCGGGAGGAACACTGAAGCTTTCTTT.

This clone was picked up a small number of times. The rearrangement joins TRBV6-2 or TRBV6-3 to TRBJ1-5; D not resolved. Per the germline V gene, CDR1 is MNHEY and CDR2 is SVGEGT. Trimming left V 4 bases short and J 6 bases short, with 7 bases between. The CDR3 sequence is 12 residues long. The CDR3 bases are TGTGCCAGCAGTTGGTTTAGTCAGCCCCAGCATTTT. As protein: CASSWFSQPQHF.

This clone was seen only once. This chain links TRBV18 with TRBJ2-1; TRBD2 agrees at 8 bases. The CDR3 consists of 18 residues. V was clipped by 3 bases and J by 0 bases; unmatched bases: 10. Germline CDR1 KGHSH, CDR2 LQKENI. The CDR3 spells CASSPTGGPPSSYNEQFF. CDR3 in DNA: TGTGCCAGCTCACCCACGGGAGGGCCACCGAGCTCCTACAATGAGCAGTTCTTC.

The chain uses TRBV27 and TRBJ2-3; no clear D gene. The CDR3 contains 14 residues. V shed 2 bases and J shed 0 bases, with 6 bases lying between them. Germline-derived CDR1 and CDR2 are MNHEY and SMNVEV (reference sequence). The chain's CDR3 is CASSLRHSTDTQYF. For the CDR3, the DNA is TGTGCCAGCAGTTTAAGACACAGCACAGATACGCAGTATTTT.

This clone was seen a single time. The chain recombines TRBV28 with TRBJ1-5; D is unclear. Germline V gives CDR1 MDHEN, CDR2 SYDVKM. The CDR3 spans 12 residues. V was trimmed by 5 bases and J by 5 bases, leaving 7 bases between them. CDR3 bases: TGTGCCAGCAGTGGGGAGGATCAGCCCCAGCATTTT. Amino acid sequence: CASSGEDQPQHF.

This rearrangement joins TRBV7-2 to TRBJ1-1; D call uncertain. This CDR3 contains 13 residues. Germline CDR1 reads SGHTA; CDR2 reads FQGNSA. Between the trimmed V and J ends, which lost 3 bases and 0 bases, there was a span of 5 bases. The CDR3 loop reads CASSFLLNTEAFF. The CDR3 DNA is TGTGCCAGCAGCTTCCTACTGAACACTGAAGCTTTCTTT.

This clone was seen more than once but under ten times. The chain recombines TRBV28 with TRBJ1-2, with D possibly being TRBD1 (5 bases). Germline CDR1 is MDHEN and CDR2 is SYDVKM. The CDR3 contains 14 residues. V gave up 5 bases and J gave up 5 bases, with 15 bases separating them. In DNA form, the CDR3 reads TGTGCCAGCAGTATCACAGGTTCGCTTTATGGCTACACCTTC. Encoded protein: CASSITGSLYGYTF.

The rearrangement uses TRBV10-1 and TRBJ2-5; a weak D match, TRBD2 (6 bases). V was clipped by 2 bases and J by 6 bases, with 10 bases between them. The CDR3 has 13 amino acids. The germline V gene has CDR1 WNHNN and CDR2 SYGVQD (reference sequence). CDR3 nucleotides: TGCGCCAGCAGTGAGGGAGGGTGGCAGACCCAGTACTTC. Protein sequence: CASSEGGWQTQYF.

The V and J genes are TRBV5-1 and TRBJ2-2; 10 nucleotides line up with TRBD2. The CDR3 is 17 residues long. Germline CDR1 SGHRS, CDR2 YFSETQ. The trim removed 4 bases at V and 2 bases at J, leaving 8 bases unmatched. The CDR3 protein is CASSVPLAGANTGELFF. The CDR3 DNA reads TGCGCCAGCAGCGTCCCCCTAGCGGGAGCTAACACCGGGGAGCTGTTTTTT.

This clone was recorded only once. The CDR3 region is CASSFADRENNEQFF. DNA for the CDR3: TGTGCCAGCAGCTTCGCGGACAGGGAAAACAATGAGCAGTTCTTC. V and J are TRBV7-2 and TRBJ2-1, with 8 bases that match TRBD1. Germline V gene data show CDR1 as SGHTA and CDR2 as FQGNSA. V trimming: 3 bases; J trimming: 5 bases; junction bases outside the gene matches: 6. The CDR3 is 15 amino acids.

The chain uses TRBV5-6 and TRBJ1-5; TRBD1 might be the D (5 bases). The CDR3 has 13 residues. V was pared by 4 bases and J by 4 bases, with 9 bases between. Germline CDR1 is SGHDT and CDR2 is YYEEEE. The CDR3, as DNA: TGTGCCAGCAGCGCGGCAGGGAATCAGCCCCAGCATTTT. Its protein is CASSAAGNQPQHF.